Given below is one T cell receptor (beta chain) in context. The antigen is undetermined. These data belong to a study of tissue T cells after allogeneic stem cell transplantation. The CDR3 contains 15 residues. Germline CDR1 is KGHSH and CDR2 is LQKENI. Trimming removed 4 bases from V and 2 bases from J; junction bases left unmatched: 7. Some clones are missing from TCRdb's copy, which holds only in-frame ones; the method was immunoSEQ multiplex PCR. The sample includes about 25,000 clones, around four fifths of them seen just once. Study-wide points: Tissue-detected TCR repertoire was only partly captured by blood and spleen T cells. Anatomically similar tissues had similar TCR repertoires within each patient.

Non-transplant comparator patients with other cancers had at least five gastrointestinal samples and no known gastrointestinal disease. This sample comprised tissue from the ileum, obtained at autopsy. The rearrangement joins TRBV18 to TRBJ1-1; 7 bases align to TRBD1. The source of this sequence is an older female donor with lung cancer. The CDR3 reads CASSRNRGENTEAFF. The CDR3 DNA sequence: TGTGCCAGCTCACGCAACAGGGGTGAAAACACTGAAGCTTTCTTT.